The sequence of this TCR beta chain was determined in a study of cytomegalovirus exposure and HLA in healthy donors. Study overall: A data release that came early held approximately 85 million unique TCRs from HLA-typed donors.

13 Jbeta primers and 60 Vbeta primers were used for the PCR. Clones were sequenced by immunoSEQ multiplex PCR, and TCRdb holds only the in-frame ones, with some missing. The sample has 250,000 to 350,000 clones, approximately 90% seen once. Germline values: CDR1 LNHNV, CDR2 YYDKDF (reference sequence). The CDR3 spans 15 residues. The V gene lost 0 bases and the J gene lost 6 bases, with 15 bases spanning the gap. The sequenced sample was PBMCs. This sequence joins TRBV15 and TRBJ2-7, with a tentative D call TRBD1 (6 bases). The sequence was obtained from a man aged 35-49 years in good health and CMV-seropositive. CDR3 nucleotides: TGTGCCACCAGCAGAGAACAGGGTTATCTAAGCGAGCAGTACTTC. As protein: CATSREQGYLSEQYF.